These T cell receptor beta chains were read from a single sample in a study of identical twins. From the 5' RACE reads, TCRdb called clonotypes with MiXCR, one entry per CDR3 protein. This table holds over 500,000 distinct CDR3 sequences, 22% found once. These data also formed part of another study, on T cells expressing NK-cell markers.

Sequences were obtained from CD4+ T cells sorted from blood. All receptors derive from a young woman in good health. Each CDR3 is given with its conserved first and last residue. The D gene is left open where the match is weak. The size entry is marked missing in some rows and otherwise reads once, few, many or a size class.

D gene | J gene | V gene | clone size | CDR3 DNA | CDR3 protein
. | TRBJ2-2 | TRBV11-3 | . | TGTGCCAGCAGCATATCCCGGGAGTCCGGGGAGCTGTTTTTT | CASSISRESGELFF
TRBD1 | TRBJ1-5 | TRBV5-1 | few | TGCGCCAGCAGCTCCGGACAGGCGAATCAGCCCCAGCATTTT | CASSSGQANQPQHF
TRBD2 | TRBJ2-3 | TRBV7-9 | . | TGTGCCAGCAGCGCTGGACTAGCGGGGGCCAACACAGATACGCAGTATTTT | CASSAGLAGANTDTQYF
TRBD2 | TRBJ2-5 | TRBV5-5 | . | TGTGCCAGCAGCTTGCGGGGGGGCCTCCAAGAGACCCAGTACTTC | CASSLRGGLQETQYF
. | TRBJ2-7 | TRBV15 | . | TGTGCCACCGGCAGGTCATTCTCCTACGAGCAGTACTTC | CATGRSFSYEQYF
. | TRBJ1-5 | TRBV12-3/TRBV12-4 | . | TGTGCCAGCAGGCACCATACCAGTCGGTCCGGGAATCAGCCCCAGCATTTT | CASRHHTSRSGNQPQHF
TRBD1 | TRBJ2-6 | TRBV14 | . | TGTGCCAGCAGCCAAGACGGCAGGGGGAGTTTTGGGGCCAACGTCCTGACTTTC | CASSQDGRGSFGANVLTF
TRBD2 | TRBJ2-3 | TRBV27 | . | TGTGCCAGCAGCCTTATCGGAAGGGGACTAGCGGGAGGGGGTTTCACAGATACGCAGTATTTT | CASSLIGRGLAGGGFTDTQYF
. | TRBJ1-2 | TRBV11-2 | . | TGTGCCAGCAGCTTTGACGGCCTCTATGGCTACACCTTC | CASSFDGLYGYTF
. | TRBJ2-5 | TRBV20-1 | . | TGCAGTGCTAGAGATTACGAGACCCAGTACTTC | CSARDYETQYF
TRBD2 | TRBJ2-7 | TRBV5-1 | . | TGCGCCAGCAGCCCTAGCGGGGGGGCCCAGTACGAGCAGTACTTC | CASSPSGGAQYEQYF
TRBD1 | TRBJ2-7 | TRBV20-1 | few | TGCAGTGCAGGAAAGACAGGGAAGAGGGCCTACGAGCAGTACTTC | CSAGKTGKRAYEQYF
. | TRBJ1-5 | TRBV20-1 | . | TGCAGTGCGCGTGAACCTCAGGGGTCCCAGCCCCAGCATTTT | CSAREPQGSQPQHF
. | TRBJ2-7 | TRBV29-1 | many | TGCAGCGCTACCGGACAGCGGAGCGTCAACGAGCAGTACTTC | CSATGQRSVNEQYF
. | TRBJ2-1 | TRBV20-1 | . | TGCAGTGCTAGAGACTCGAGCTCCTACAATGAGCAGTTCTTC | CSARDSSSYNEQFF
TRBD2 | TRBJ2-7 | TRBV6-1 | many | TGTGCCAGCAGTGAAGTATGGACTAGCGGACGATCCTACGAGCAGTACTTC | CASSEVWTSGRSYEQYF
. | TRBJ1-4 | TRBV7-9 | . | TGTGCCAGCAGCTTTCTAGGAAAACTGTTTTTT | CASSFLGKLFF
. | TRBJ2-5 | TRBV5-6 | . | TGTGCCAGCAGCTTGGACCCCCTGGGAGAGACCCAGTACTTC | CASSLDPLGETQYF
TRBD1 | TRBJ1-5 | TRBV7-9 | . | TGTGCCAGCAACCCTCGGGACAGGGTGAGGCAGCCCCAGCATTTT | CASNPRDRVRQPQHF
TRBD2 | TRBJ2-1 | TRBV12-3/TRBV12-4 | few | TGTGCCAGCCCCCCGGGACTAGCGGGTGGGTATGAGCAGTTCTTC | CASPPGLAGGYEQFF
. | TRBJ2-7 | TRBV20-1 | . | TGCAGTGCCATGGACAGCCCCTACGAGCAGTACTTC | CSAMDSPYEQYF
. | TRBJ1-6 | TRBV20-1 | . | TGCAGTGCTAGAGATCAGGGATGGAATTCACCCCTCCACTTT | CSARDQGWNSPLHF
. | TRBJ2-1 | TRBV7-9 | few | TGTGCCAGCAGCTTACGGGGTAGCGAGAATGAGCAGTTCTTC | CASSLRGSENEQFF
. | TRBJ1-1 | TRBV7-3 | few | TGTGCCAGCAGGTCCCCCTTCGGGGAAGCTTTCTTT | CASRSPFGEAFF
. | TRBJ1-1 | TRBV5-5 | . | TGTGCCAGCAGCGTTACAGGGAAAACTGAAGCTTTCTTT | CASSVTGKTEAFF
. | TRBJ2-5 | TRBV5-5 | many | TGTGCCAGCAGCTTGGGACCCACTGGAGAGACCCAGTACTTC | CASSLGPTGETQYF
TRBD1 | TRBJ1-2 | TRBV15 | . | TGTGCCACCAGCAGAGATCGTCGGACAGGACGCTATGGCTACACCTTC | CATSRDRRTGRYGYTF